These 22 T cell receptor beta chains came from one sample sequenced in a study of cytomegalovirus exposure and HLA in healthy donors. In the PCR, 60 Vbeta and 13 Jbeta primers were used. Repertoires were generated with immunoSEQ multiplex PCR, while TCRdb's copy carries only in-frame clones and drops some. Of some 190,000 clones in the sample, 80% were seen once. The sample consisted of PBMCs. Receptors were obtained from a girl between 5 and 17 years old in good health and CMV-seropositive.

J is TRBJ2-6 and V is TRBV5-1; 8 bases fit TRBD1. The junction had 4 bases not matched to a gene; V was cut back by 4 bases and J by 1 base. The germline V gene encodes CDR1 SGHRS and CDR2 YFSETQ. There are 16 residues in the CDR3. CDR3: CASSARQGSGANVLTF. CDR3 DNA sequence: TGCGCCAGCAGCGCAAGACAGGGGTCTGGGGCCAACGTCCTGACTTTC.

This CDR3 reads CASSPGVSTDTQYF. CDR3 bases: TGCGCCAGCAGCCCGGGGGTTAGTACAGATACGCAGTATTTT. The chain couples TRBV5-1 to TRBJ2-3; D possibly corresponds to TRBD2 (6 bases). The CDR3 has 14 residues. Germline CDR1 is SGHRS and CDR2 is YFSETQ. Trimming removed 4 bases from V and 3 bases from J, with 12 bases in between.

The chain uses TRBV5-4 and TRBJ2-5; TRBD1 is a possible D gene (6 bases). The CDR3 length is 15 residues. The germline V gene has CDR1 SGHNT and CDR2 YYREEE (reference sequence). Trimming took 4 bases from V and 4 from J, leaving 17 bases between them. The CDR3 DNA sequence: TGTGCCAGCAGCCTGCCCCAGGGGATGGGAGAGACCCAGTACTTC. This codes for CASSLPQGMGETQYF. Complete variable domain (other parts from reference TRBV5-4 and TRBJ2-5): ETGVTQSPTHLIKTRGQQVTLRCSSQSGHNTVSWYQQALGQGPQFIFQYYREEENGRGNFPPRFSGLQFPNYSSELNVNALELDDSALYLCASSLPQGMGETQYFGPGTRLLVL.

The rearrangement uses TRBV6-1 and TRBJ1-3, with TRBD1 matching 9 bases. After removal of 4 bases from V and 0 bases from J, the junction contained 7 bases not matched to a gene. The CDR3 loop spans 17 amino acids. Germline V gives CDR1 MNHNS, CDR2 SASEGT. CDR3 nucleotide sequence: TGTGCCAGCAGTGCAGGACAGGGGATCGCCTCTGGAAACACCATATATTTT. It is translated as CASSAGQGIASGNTIYF.

V usage is TRBV11-2 and J usage is TRBJ2-4; D is perhaps TRBD2 (5 bases). V was shortened by 5 bases and J by 6 bases, with 5 bases between the two germline ends. Germline CDR1 and CDR2: SGHAT and FQNNGV. This CDR3 comprises 11 residues. CDR3 amino acids: CASSEGNIQYF. The CDR3 DNA follows: TGTGCCAGCAGCGAGGGAAACATTCAGTACTTC.

V usage is TRBV5-1 and J usage is TRBJ2-7; 10 positions agree with TRBD1. CDR3 length: 16 residues. Germline loops: CDR1 SGHRS, CDR2 YFSETQ. The V segment lost 0 bases and the J segment 4 bases; nucleotides outside the gene matches: 7. The CDR3 nucleotides read TGCGCCAGCAGCTTGGGGGTTCGGGACAGGGGTTACGAGCAGTACTTC. This sequence encodes CASSLGVRDRGYEQYF.

This clone was found a few times. V gene TRBV4-3 combines with J gene TRBJ2-7, with a possible D match to TRBD1 (6 bases). The germline V and J ends were trimmed by 3 bases and 5 bases, with 11 bases remaining between them. The germline CDR1 and CDR2 sequences are LGHNA and YSLEER. The CDR3 loop spans 13 amino acids. CDR3 DNA sequence: TGCGCCAGCAGCCAGATACAGGGCCACGAGCAGTACTTC. Translation: CASSQIQGHEQYF.

Here the CDR3 reads CASSLGRNRLIYEQYF. In DNA, the CDR3 is TGTGCCAGCAGTCTCGGAAGGAACAGGCTGATCTACGAGCAGTACTTC. This chain joins TRBV28 and TRBJ2-7, with D maybe TRBD1 (5 bases). Germline assignment: CDR1 MDHEN and CDR2 SYDVKM. The CDR3 consists of 16 residues. The V and J ends lost 5 bases and 3 bases respectively, with 20 bases between them.

The chain uses TRBV5-4 and TRBJ1-5, with 7 bases lining up with TRBD1. The CDR3 is 13 residues long. Germline trimming cut 0 bases from V and 7 bases from J; bases unmatched to any gene: 1. Germline CDR1 is SGHNT and CDR2 is YYREEE (reference sequence). CDR3 loop: CASSLEGAQPQHF. DNA of the CDR3: TGTGCCAGCAGCTTGGAGGGGGCACAGCCCCAGCATTTT.

This clone was detected only once. The chain has TRBV6-1 and TRBJ1-2; D possibly corresponds to TRBD1 (6 bases). CDR3 size: 14 residues. The germline V and J ends were trimmed by 6 bases and 1 base, with 12 bases remaining between them. From germline, CDR1 is MNHNS and CDR2 SASEGT. CDR3 loop: CASRLSRGNYGYTF. CDR3 in DNA: TGTGCCAGCAGACTAAGCAGGGGTAACTATGGCTACACCTTC.

The CDR3 sequence is CASSPTRLLFGKRLFF. CDR3 bases: TGTGCCAGCAGCCCCACTCGTTTACTTTTCGGGAAAAGGCTGTTTTTT. This chain links TRBV21-1 with TRBJ1-4. TRBV21-1 has pseudogene status. The CDR3 spans 16 residues.

The chain recombines TRBV15 with TRBJ1-5, with D maybe TRBD1 (5 bases). Germline-derived CDR1 and CDR2 are LNHNV and YYDKDF (reference sequence). With 1 base removed from V and 4 bases from J, the gap between germline ends came to 8 bases. The CDR3 consists of 14 residues. The CDR3 nucleotides read TGTGCCACCAGCAGAGGACAGCCGAATCAGCCCCAGCATTTT. It encodes CATSRGQPNQPQHF.

The CDR3 protein is CASSLVTGGIYGYTF. The DNA of the CDR3 is TGTGCCAGCAGCCTCGTAACAGGGGGCATCTATGGCTACACCTTC. The chain is built from TRBV28 and TRBJ1-2, with 9 bases that match TRBD1. V trimming: 6 bases; J trimming: 4 bases; junction bases outside the gene matches: 9. This CDR3 comprises 15 residues. Looked up from germline, CDR1 is MDHEN and CDR2 is SYDVKM.

V gene TRBV19 combines with J gene TRBJ1-1; D is possibly TRBD1 (5 bases). Trimming cost V 4 bases and J 1 base, with 7 bases left between them. Germline CDR1 and CDR2: LNHDA and SQIVND (reference sequence). This CDR3 has 13 amino acids. The CDR3 reads CASSTQGNTEAFF. In DNA, the CDR3 is TGTGCCAGTAGTACTCAGGGGAACACTGAAGCTTTCTTT.

V gene TRBV30 combines with J gene TRBJ2-2, with D possibly being TRBD2 (6 bases). This CDR3 is 13 amino acids long. Germline lookup yields CDR1 GTSNPN and CDR2 SVGIG (reference sequence). Between the trimmed V and J ends, which lost 2 bases and 6 bases, there was a span of 10 bases. For the CDR3, the DNA is TGTGCCTGGAGTCGGAGGGACGCCGGGGAGCTGTTTTTT. It is translated as CAWSRRDAGELFF.

The V and J genes are TRBV29-1 and TRBJ2-5, with 8 positions matching TRBD2. This CDR3 has 16 residues. Germline lookup yields CDR1 SQVTM and CDR2 ANQGSEA. J gave up 5 bases and V 4 bases, and 15 bases lay outside the gene matches. The CDR3, as DNA: TGCAGCGTTGGTGGGGCTTATCGGGAGGGCCGGGAGACCCAGTACTTC. Protein sequence: CSVGGAYREGRETQYF.

V usage is TRBV4-2 and J usage is TRBJ2-1; TRBD2 matches 9 bases. CDR3 length: 18 amino acids. The germline gives CDR1 LGHNA, CDR2 YNFKEQ. V shed 1 base, J shed 2 bases, and the junction held 9 bases outside the gene matches. The DNA of the CDR3 is TGTGCCAGCAGCCAAGTCGCCAGACCTAGCGGGACCTACAATGAGCAGTTCTTC. Encoded protein: CASSQVARPSGTYNEQFF.

This sequence joins TRBV11-3 and TRBJ2-7; possibly TRBD2 for D (5 bases). The germline V gene encodes CDR1 SGHNT and CDR2 YENEEA. Trimming left V 1 base short and J 5 bases short, with 12 bases between. The CDR3 runs to 14 residues. Here the CDR3 reads CASSLGVAGDEQYF. The CDR3, as DNA: TGTGCCAGCAGCTTAGGAGTGGCCGGGGACGAGCAGTACTTC.

CDR3 region: CATRLTSGAYNEQFF. CDR3 nucleotides: TGTGCCACCAGACTCACTAGCGGGGCCTACAATGAGCAGTTCTTC. This chain connects TRBV19 to TRBJ2-1; 10 nucleotides agree with TRBD2. The CDR3 totals 15 residues. The germline V gene encodes CDR1 LNHDA and CDR2 SQIVND (reference sequence). Unmatched junction bases numbered 8, after V lost 10 bases and J lost 2 bases.

The chain links TRBV12-5 to TRBJ2-3, with D maybe TRBD2 (5 bases). The CDR3 totals 14 residues. Germline V gene lookup returns CDR1 LGHNT and CDR2 FRNRAP. V was shortened by 6 bases and J by 0 bases, with 10 bases between the two germline ends. CDR3 coding DNA: TGTGCTAGTGGCCCGACGGGGAGCACAGATACGCAGTATTTT. It specifies CASGPTGSTDTQYF.

The rearrangement joins TRBV11-2 to TRBJ2-3, with 10 bases that match TRBD1. This CDR3 contains 16 residues. Germline V gene lookup returns CDR1 SGHAT and CDR2 FQNNGV. J was trimmed by 4 bases and V by 5 bases; bases with no gene match: 9. In DNA form, the CDR3 reads TGTGCCAGCAGCCCGGGCGGGACAGGGGCGGCAGATACGCAGTATTTT. Protein sequence: CASSPGGTGAADTQYF.

The chain carries TRBV7-7 and TRBJ2-2; 7 bases are a match to TRBD2. The trim removed 3 bases at V and 5 bases at J, leaving 6 bases unmatched. Germline V lookup: CDR1 SSHAT, CDR2 FNYEAQ (reference sequence). This CDR3 region has 15 residues. CDR3 sequence (DNA): TGTGCCAGCAGCTTCTCTAGCGGTGGTACCGGGGAGCTGTTTTTT. Protein: CASSFSSGGTGELFF.